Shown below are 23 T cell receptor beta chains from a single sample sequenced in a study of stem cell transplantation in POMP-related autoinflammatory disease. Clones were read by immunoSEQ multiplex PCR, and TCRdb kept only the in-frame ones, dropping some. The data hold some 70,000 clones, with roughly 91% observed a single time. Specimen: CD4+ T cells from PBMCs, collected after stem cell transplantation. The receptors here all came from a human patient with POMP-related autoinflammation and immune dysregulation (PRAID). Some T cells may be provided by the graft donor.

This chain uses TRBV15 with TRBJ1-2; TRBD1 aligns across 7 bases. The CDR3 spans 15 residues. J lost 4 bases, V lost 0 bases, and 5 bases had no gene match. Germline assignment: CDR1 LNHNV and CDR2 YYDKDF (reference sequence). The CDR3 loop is CATSRDGTAVYGYTF. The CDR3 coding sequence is TGTGCCACCAGCAGAGATGGGACAGCGGTCTATGGCTACACCTTC. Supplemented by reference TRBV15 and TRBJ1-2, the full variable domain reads DAMVIQNPRYQVTQFGKPVTLSCSQTLNHNVMYWYQQKSSQAPKLLFHYYDKDFNNEADTPDNFQSRRPNTSFCFLDIRSPGLGDTAMYLCATSRDGTAVYGYTFGSGTRLTVV.

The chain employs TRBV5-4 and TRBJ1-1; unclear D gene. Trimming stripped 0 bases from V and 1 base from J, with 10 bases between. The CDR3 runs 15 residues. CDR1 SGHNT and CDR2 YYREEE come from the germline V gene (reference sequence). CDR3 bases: TGTGCCAGCAGCTTGGAGGGTTGGGGGAACACTGAAGCTTTCTTT. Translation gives CASSLEGWGNTEAFF.

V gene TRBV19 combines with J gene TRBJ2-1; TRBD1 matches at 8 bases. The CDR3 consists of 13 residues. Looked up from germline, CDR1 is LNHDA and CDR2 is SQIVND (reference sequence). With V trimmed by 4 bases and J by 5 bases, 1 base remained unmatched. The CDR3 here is CASSRTGNNEQFF. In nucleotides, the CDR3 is TGTGCCAGTAGTAGGACAGGGAACAATGAGCAGTTCTTC.

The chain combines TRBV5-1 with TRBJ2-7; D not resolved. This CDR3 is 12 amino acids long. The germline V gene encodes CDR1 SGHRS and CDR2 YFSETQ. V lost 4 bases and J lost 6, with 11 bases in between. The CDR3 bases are TGCGCCAGCAGCAGTGGTGTTCTCGAGCAGTACTTC. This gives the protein CASSSGVLEQYF.

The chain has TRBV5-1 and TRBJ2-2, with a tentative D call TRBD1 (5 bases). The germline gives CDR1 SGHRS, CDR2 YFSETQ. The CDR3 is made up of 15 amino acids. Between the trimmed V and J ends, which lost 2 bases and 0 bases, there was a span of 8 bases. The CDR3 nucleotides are TGCGCCAGCAGCTTAGGGGCACCGAACACCGGGGAGCTGTTTTTT. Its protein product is CASSLGAPNTGELFF.

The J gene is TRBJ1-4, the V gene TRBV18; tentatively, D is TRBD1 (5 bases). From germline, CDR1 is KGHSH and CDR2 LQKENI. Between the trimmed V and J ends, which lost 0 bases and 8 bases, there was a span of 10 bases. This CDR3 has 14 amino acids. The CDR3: CASSPPGAGEKLFF. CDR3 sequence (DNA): TGTGCCAGCTCACCACCAGGGGCGGGCGAAAAACTGTTTTTT. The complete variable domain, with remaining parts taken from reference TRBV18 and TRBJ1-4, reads NAGVMQNPRHLVRRRGQEARLRCSPMKGHSHVYWYRQLPEEGLKFMVYLQKENIIDESGMPKERFSAEFPKEGPSILRIQQVVRGDSAAYFCASSPPGAGEKLFFGSGTQLSVL.

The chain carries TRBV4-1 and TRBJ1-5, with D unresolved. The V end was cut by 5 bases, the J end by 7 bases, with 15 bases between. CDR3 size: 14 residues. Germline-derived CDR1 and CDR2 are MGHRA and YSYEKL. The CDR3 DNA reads TGCGCCAGCAGCTATACTCCGGTGGAACAGCCCCAGCATTTT. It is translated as CASSYTPVEQPQHF.

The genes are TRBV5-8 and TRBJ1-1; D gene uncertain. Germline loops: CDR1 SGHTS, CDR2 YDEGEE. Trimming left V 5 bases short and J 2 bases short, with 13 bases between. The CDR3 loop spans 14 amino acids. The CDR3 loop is CASRRELENTEAFF. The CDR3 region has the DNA TGTGCCAGCAGACGTGAACTGGAAAACACTGAAGCTTTCTTT.

CDR3 bases: TGCGCCAGCAGCTTAGCTAGCGGGGGGGCCGGTATAGATACGCAGTATTTT. It specifies CASSLASGGAGIDTQYF. The chain combines TRBV5-1 with TRBJ2-3; 12 bases agree with TRBD2. Trimming cost V 2 bases and J 5 bases; bases outside gene matches: 9. This CDR3 comprises 17 residues. The germline gives CDR1 SGHRS, CDR2 YFSETQ.

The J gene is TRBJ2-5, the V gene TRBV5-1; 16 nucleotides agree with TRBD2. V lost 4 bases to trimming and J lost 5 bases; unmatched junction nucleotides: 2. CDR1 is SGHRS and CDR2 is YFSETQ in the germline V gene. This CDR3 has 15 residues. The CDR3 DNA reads TGCGCCAGCAGCAGGGGACTAGCGGGAGGGGAGACCCAGTACTTC. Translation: CASSRGLAGGETQYF. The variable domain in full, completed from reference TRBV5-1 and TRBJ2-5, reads KAGVTQTPRYLIKTRGQQVTLSCSPISGHRSVSWYQQTPGQGLQFLFEYFSETQRNKGNFPGRFSGRQFSNSRSEMNVSTLELGDSALYLCASSRGLAGGETQYFGPGTRLLVL.

CDR3 DNA: TGTGCCAGCAGTTATGAAGAGACCCAGTACTTC. It translates to CASSYEETQYF. The rearrangement joins TRBV2 to TRBJ2-5; D unresolved. CDR1 is SNHLY and CDR2 is FYNNEI in the germline V gene. The CDR3 totals 11 residues. V was trimmed by 5 bases and J by 3 bases, leaving 4 bases between them.

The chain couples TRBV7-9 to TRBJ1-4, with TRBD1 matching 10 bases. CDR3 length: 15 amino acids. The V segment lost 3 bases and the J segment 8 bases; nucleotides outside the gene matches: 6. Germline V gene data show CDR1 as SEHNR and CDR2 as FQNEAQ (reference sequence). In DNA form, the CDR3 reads TGTGCCAGCAGCTTCGGGACAGGGGTTAACGAAAAACTGTTTTTT. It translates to CASSFGTGVNEKLFF.

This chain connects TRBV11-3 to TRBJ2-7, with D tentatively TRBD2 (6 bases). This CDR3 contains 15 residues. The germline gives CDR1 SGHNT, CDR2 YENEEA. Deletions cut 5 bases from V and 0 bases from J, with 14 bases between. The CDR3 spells CASSPGTGSSYEQYF. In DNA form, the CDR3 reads TGTGCCAGCAGCCCTGGGACTGGATCCTCCTACGAGCAGTACTTC.

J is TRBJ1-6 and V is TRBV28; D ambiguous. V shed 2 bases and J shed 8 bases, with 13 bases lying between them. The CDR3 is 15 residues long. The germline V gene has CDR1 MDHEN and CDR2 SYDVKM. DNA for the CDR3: TGTGCCAGCAGTTTAGGGTCTCGCGACCATTCACCCCTCCACTTT. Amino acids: CASSLGSRDHSPLHF.

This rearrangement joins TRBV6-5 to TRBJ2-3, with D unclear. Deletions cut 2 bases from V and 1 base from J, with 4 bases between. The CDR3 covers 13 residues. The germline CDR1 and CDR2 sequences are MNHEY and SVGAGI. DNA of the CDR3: TGTGCCAGCAGTTACGGGGGCACAGATACGCAGTATTTT. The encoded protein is CASSYGGTDTQYF.

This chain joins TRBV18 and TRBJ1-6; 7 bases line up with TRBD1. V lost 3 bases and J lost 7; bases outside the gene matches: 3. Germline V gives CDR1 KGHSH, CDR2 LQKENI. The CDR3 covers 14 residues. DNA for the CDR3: TGTGCCAGCTCACCCGACAGGGTCAATTCACCCCTCCACTTT. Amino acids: CASSPDRVNSPLHF.

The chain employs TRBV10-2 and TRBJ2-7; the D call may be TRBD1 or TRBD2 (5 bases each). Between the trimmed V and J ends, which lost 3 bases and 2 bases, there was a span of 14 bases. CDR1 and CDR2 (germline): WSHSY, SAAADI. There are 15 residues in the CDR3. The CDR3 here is CASSDIGTSTYEQYF. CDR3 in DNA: TGCGCCAGCAGTGATATAGGGACCTCGACCTACGAGCAGTACTTC.

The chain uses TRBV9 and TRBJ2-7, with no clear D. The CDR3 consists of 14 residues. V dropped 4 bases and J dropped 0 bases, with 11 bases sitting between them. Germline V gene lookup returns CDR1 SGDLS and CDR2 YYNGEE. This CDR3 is CASSTPEVSYEQYF. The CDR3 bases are TGTGCCAGCAGCACCCCGGAAGTCTCCTACGAGCAGTACTTC. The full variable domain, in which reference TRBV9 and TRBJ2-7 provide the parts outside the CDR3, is DSGVTQTPKHLITATGQRVTLRCSPRSGDLSVYWYQQSLDQGLQFLIQYYNGEERAKGNILERFSAQQFPDLHSELNLSSLELGDSALYFCASSTPEVSYEQYFGPGTRLTVT.

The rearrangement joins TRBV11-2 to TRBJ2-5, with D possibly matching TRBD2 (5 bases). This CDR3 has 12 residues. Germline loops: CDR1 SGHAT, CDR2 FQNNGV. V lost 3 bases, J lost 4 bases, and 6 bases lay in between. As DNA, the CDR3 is TGTGCCAGCAGCTTTCGGGGAGAGACCCAGTACTTC. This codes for CASSFRGETQYF.

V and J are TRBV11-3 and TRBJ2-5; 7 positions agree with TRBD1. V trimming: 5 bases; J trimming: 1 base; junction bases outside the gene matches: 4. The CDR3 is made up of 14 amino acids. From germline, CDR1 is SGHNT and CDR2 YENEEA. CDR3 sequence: CASSRTGIQETQYF. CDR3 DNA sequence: TGTGCCAGCAGCCGGACAGGTATCCAAGAGACCCAGTACTTC.

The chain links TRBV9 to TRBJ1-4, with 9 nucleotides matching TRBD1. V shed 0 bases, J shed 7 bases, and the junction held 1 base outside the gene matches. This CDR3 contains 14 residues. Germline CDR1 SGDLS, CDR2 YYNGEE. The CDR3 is CASSVGQGGEKLFF. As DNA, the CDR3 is TGTGCCAGCAGCGTAGGACAGGGGGGTGAAAAACTGTTTTTT.

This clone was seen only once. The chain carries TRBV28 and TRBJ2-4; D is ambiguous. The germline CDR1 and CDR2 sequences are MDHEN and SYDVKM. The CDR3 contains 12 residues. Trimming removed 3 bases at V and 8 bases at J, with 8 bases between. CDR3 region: CASSLVEDIQYF. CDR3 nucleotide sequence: TGTGCCAGCAGTTTGGTCGAGGACATTCAGTACTTC.

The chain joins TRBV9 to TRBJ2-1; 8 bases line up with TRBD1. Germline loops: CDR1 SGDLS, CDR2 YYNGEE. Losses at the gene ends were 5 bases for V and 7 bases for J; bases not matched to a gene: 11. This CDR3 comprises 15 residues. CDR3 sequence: CASSYDRGEGNEQFF. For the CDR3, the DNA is TGTGCCAGCAGTTACGACAGGGGTGAGGGGAATGAGCAGTTCTTC.